A single sample gave rise to the 19 T cell receptor beta chains below, sequenced in a study of T cells in Graves' hyperthyroidism and ophthalmopathy. The source material, RNA transcripts, was used to amplify TCR beta CDR3 regions. RT-PCR in the first round (using the HTBI primer set) targeted the TCR CDR3. TCRdb reanalysed the multiplex PCR reads using MiXCR and keeps one entry per CDR3 protein. Counted here are about 420,000 distinct CDR3 sequences, approximately 15% occurring once; the ten biggest clones make up around 7.7%. Sample: blood. The receptors here all came from a young woman with Graves' hyperthyroidism.

This clonotype has a handful of counts. The V and J genes are TRBV4-1 and TRBJ2-1; TRBD2 matches at 12 bases. The CDR3 contains 17 residues. The germline V gene has CDR1 MGHRA and CDR2 YSYEKL. J lost 2 bases, V lost 4 bases, and 6 bases had no gene match. In DNA form, the CDR3 reads TGCGCCAGCAGCCTTACCCGGACTAGCGGGGCCTACAATGAGCAGTTCTTC. It codes for CASSLTRTSGAYNEQFF.

This clonotype was recorded many times. The rearrangement links TRBV6-1 to TRBJ2-1; TRBD1 agrees at 7 bases. The CDR3 spans 16 residues. Germline CDR1 and CDR2: MNHNS and SASEGT. The V and J ends lost 5 bases and 2 bases, in that order; junction bases with no gene match: 9. For the CDR3, the DNA is TGTGCCAGCAGTCCGAACAGGGGAAGAGCCTACAATGAGCAGTTCTTC. It codes for CASSPNRGRAYNEQFF.

With respect to this clonotype: Lacking the conserved final phenylalanine or tryptophan, this CDR3 likely reflects a read error. The chain has TRBV6-2 or TRBV6-3 and TRBJ2-3, with 10 positions matching TRBD2. This CDR3 has 15 amino acids. Germline values: CDR1 MNHEY, CDR2 SVGEGT. The CDR3: CASSDGTSDTDTQYV. The CDR3 DNA reads as TGCGCCAGCAGTGACGGGACTAGCGACACAGATACGCAGTATGTT.

In this sample, this clonotype turned up once. V is TRBV11-2 and J is TRBJ2-5; 12 bases map to TRBD2. This CDR3 comprises 17 residues. The germline gives CDR1 SGHAT, CDR2 FQNNGV. The ends lost 4 bases at V and 5 bases at J; junction bases unmatched: 11. The CDR3 protein is CASSSGTSGRVVETQYF. The CDR3 DNA reads as TGTGCCAGCAGCTCCGGGACTAGCGGGCGTGTGGTGGAGACCCAGTACTTC.

The rearrangement joins TRBV20-1 to TRBJ2-3; D not certain. Germline V gene sequence: CDR1 DFQATT, CDR2 SNEGSKA (reference sequence). The CDR3 runs to 15 residues. Trimming took 0 bases from V and 4 from J, leaving 14 bases between them. The CDR3 spells CSARDPKFRSDTQYF. The CDR3 DNA follows: TGCAGTGCTAGAGACCCCAAGTTTCGGTCAGATACGCAGTATTTT.

The table lists this clonotype with many counts. This rearrangement joins TRBV6-1 to TRBJ2-3, with D perhaps matching TRBD2 (6 bases). The CDR3 has 15 residues. Germline values: CDR1 MNHNS, CDR2 SASEGT. Between the trimmed V and J ends, which lost 2 bases and 5 bases, there was a span of 14 bases. In nucleotides, the CDR3 is TGTGCCAGCAGTGAATTGGCGGGGTTAGGAGATACGCAGTATTTT. It codes for CASSELAGLGDTQYF.

In this sample, this clonotype turned up many times. This CDR3 reads CASSYLGQGVYNEQFF. The CDR3, as DNA: TGTGCCAGCAGTTACCTCGGACAGGGGGTCTACAATGAGCAGTTCTTC. The rearrangement joins TRBV27 to TRBJ2-1; the match to TRBD1 covers 10 bases. This CDR3 is 16 amino acids long. Trimming at V came to 4 bases and at J to 3 bases, leaving 6 bases not matched to a gene. Germline V gene lookup returns CDR1 MNHEY and CDR2 SMNVEV (reference sequence).

Concerning this clonotype itself: Germline is not matched at one junction end, which may reflect a read error. V is TRBV4-1 and J is TRBJ2-7; no clear D gene. This CDR3 contains 15 residues. The germline CDR1 and CDR2 sequences are MGHRA and YSYEKL. The CDR3 here is CASSQDPGSNYEQYF. In DNA, the CDR3 is TGCGCCAGCAGCCAAGACCCAGGTTCCAACTACGAGCAGTACTTT.

J is TRBJ1-6 and V is TRBV28; unclear D gene. The V end was cut by 2 bases, the J end by 9 bases, with 8 bases between. Germline loops: CDR1 MDHEN, CDR2 SYDVKM. CDR3 size: 13 residues. The CDR3 reads CASSLGGSSPLHF. The CDR3 nucleotides are TGTGCCAGCAGTTTAGGAGGGAGTTCACCCCTCCACTTT. Full variable domain (rest looked up from reference TRBV28 and TRBJ1-6): DVKVTQSSRYLVKRTGEKVFLECVQDMDHENMFWYRQDPGLGLRLIYFSYDVKMKEKGDIPEGYSVSREKKERFSLILESASTNQTSMYLCASSLGGSSPLHFGNGTRLTVT.

This clonotype was recorded many times. V gene TRBV12-3 or TRBV12-4 combines with J gene TRBJ2-7; possibly TRBD1 for D (5 bases). There are 15 residues in the CDR3. Trimming shortened V by 3 bases and J by 2 bases, and 14 bases separated the two germline ends. This chain's CDR3 is CASSFGQGGTYEQYF. CDR3 sequence (DNA): TGTGCCAGCAGTTTTGGGCAGGGTGGGACCTACGAGCAGTACTTC.

This clonotype has more than one count but fewer than ten. The chain recombines TRBV20-1 with TRBJ1-4; the D is unclear. Germline CDR1 DFQATT, CDR2 SNEGSKA (reference sequence). Trimming removed 7 bases from V and 7 bases from J, with 16 bases in between. The CDR3 is 13 residues long. The CDR3 reads CSGSVRVPEKLFF. The CDR3 DNA sequence: TGCAGTGGGTCCGTAAGGGTCCCTGAAAAACTGTTTTTT.

The chain has TRBV3-1 and TRBJ2-7; 8 bases align to TRBD2. V shed 4 bases and J 4 bases; nucleotides not matched to a gene: 3. In germline, CDR1 is LGHDT, CDR2 YNNKEL (reference sequence). The CDR3 consists of 13 residues. In DNA form, the CDR3 reads TGTGCCAGCAGCCGGGCGGGGGGATACGAGCAGTACTTC. Translation: CASSRAGGYEQYF.

The table lists this clonotype with many counts. The V and J genes are TRBV5-1 and TRBJ2-3; 7 positions match TRBD2. V lost 6 bases and J lost 4; bases outside the gene matches: 8. CDR1 is SGHRS and CDR2 is YFSETQ in the germline V gene. The CDR3 extends over 14 amino acids. CDR3 residues: CASTFDSGSDTQYF. For the CDR3, the DNA is TGCGCCAGCACCTTTGATAGCGGGTCAGATACGCAGTATTTT. The whole variable domain, remainder taken from reference TRBV5-1 and TRBJ2-3, is KAGVTQTPRYLIKTRGQQVTLSCSPISGHRSVSWYQQTPGQGLQFLFEYFSETQRNKGNFPGRFSGRQFSNSRSEMNVSTLELGDSALYLCASTFDSGSDTQYFGPGTRLTVL.

This clonotype was seen once. This chain joins TRBV2 and TRBJ2-7; 16 bases line up with TRBD2. The ends lost 1 base at V and 2 bases at J; junction bases unmatched: 11. Germline-derived CDR1 and CDR2 are SNHLY and FYNNEI. This CDR3 is 20 amino acids long. The chain's CDR3 is CASSEGPGTSGRVPTYEQYF. The CDR3, as DNA: TGTGCCAGCAGTGAAGGGCCTGGGACTAGCGGGAGGGTCCCCACCTACGAGCAGTACTTC.

This clonotype turned up a few times. The chain links TRBV5-8 to TRBJ2-1; D is ambiguous. Germline V gives CDR1 SGHTS, CDR2 YDEGEE. V lost 1 base and J 5 bases, leaving 13 bases between the germline ends. The CDR3 totals 15 residues. CDR3 nucleotides: TGTGCCAGCAGCTTGTTTGGTAGTAGGCACAATGAGCAGTTCTTC. As protein: CASSLFGSRHNEQFF.

V usage is TRBV29-1 and J usage is TRBJ1-4; D unclear. Looked up from germline, CDR1 is SQVTM and CDR2 is ANQGSEA. V shed 4 bases and J shed 3 bases, with 6 bases lying between them. The length of the CDR3 is 12 residues. CDR3 sequence: CSVVAANEKLFF. In DNA, the CDR3 is TGCAGCGTTGTTGCAGCTAATGAAAAACTGTTTTTT.

This clonotype appeared many times. The V call is TRBV20-1, the J call TRBJ2-7; D is unclear. V dropped 2 bases and J dropped 2 bases, with 13 bases sitting between them. The CDR3 sequence is 14 residues long. The germline V gene encodes CDR1 DFQATT and CDR2 SNEGSKA (reference sequence). The CDR3 coding sequence is TGCAGTGCTAGAAAGGCAGGTAGTACCTACGAGCAGTACTTC. It codes for CSARKAGSTYEQYF.

As for this clonotype: A much larger clonotype is one base distant, so this may be a read error. V usage is TRBV3-1 and J usage is TRBJ1-5; D gene ambiguous. Trimming pared 4 bases from V and 15 bases from J, leaving 4 bases between. CDR3 length equals 8 residues. Germline V CDR1 and CDR2: LGHDT, YNNKEL (reference sequence). The CDR3 sequence: CASSRMHF. In DNA, the CDR3 is TGTGCCAGCAGCCGTATGCATTTT.

The chain employs TRBV5-1 and TRBJ2-5, with TRBD2 identical over 10 bases. V trimming: 4 bases; J trimming: 5 bases; junction bases outside the gene matches: 5. This CDR3 region has 14 residues. Looked up from germline, CDR1 is SGHRS and CDR2 is YFSETQ. The CDR3 here is CASSLAGVKETQYF. The CDR3 DNA reads as TGCGCCAGCAGCCTAGCGGGGGTGAAGGAGACCCAGTACTTC. Filled out from reference TRBV5-1 and TRBJ2-5, the complete variable domain reads KAGVTQTPRYLIKTRGQQVTLSCSPISGHRSVSWYQQTPGQGLQFLFEYFSETQRNKGNFPGRFSGRQFSNSRSEMNVSTLELGDSALYLCASSLAGVKETQYFGPGTRLLVL.